Each of the 14 T cell receptor beta chains below was sequenced from the same sample in a study of response to subunit inactivated influenza vaccine. In TCRdb, the RT-PCR reads were re-called with MiXCR into one record per CDR3 protein. The table lists hundreds of thousands of distinct CDR3 sequences, approximately 11% of them singletons. A further study also used this sample, focusing on T cells expressing NK-cell markers. That report notes: What made the TCR beta cDNA was 5'RACE template switching with UMIs.

Sequencing was performed on PBMCs from blood, taken on the day of vaccination. Receptors were obtained from a man aged 45 to 65 who received an inactivated influenza vaccine.

This chain uses TRBV7-2 with TRBJ2-2; D unclear. V lost 6 bases and J 2 bases, leaving 10 bases between the germline ends. Germline-derived CDR1 and CDR2 are SGHTA and FQGNSA. CDR3 length: 14 amino acids. The CDR3 sequence is CASRYILNTGELFF. The CDR3 DNA is TGTGCCAGCAGATACATCCTAAACACCGGGGAGCTGTTTTTT.

This chain's CDR3 is CSASPPGQGDQPQHF. DNA of the CDR3: TGCAGTGCTAGTCCACCGGGACAGGGAGATCAGCCCCAGCATTTT. This chain connects TRBV20-1 to TRBJ1-5, with 9 bases that match TRBD1. V gave up 3 bases and J gave up 5 bases; unmatched junction bases: 8. The germline V gene has CDR1 DFQATT and CDR2 SNEGSKA (reference sequence). This CDR3 comprises 15 residues.

This clonotype was counted ten times or more. The chain joins TRBV11-2 to TRBJ2-3, with no clear D. The CDR3 totals 15 residues. The V gene's germline CDR1 is SGHAT and CDR2 FQNNGV. Trimming cost V 5 bases and J 3 bases, with 15 bases left between them. CDR3 coding DNA: TGTGCCAGCAGCCAGAGAGACGGCTCTACAGATACGCAGTATTTT. It specifies CASSQRDGSTDTQYF. The full variable domain, rest sourced from reference TRBV11-2 and TRBJ2-3, is EAGVAQSPRYKIIEKRQSVAFWCNPISGHATLYWYQQILGQGPKLLIQFQNNGVVDDSQLPKDRFSAERLKGVDSTLKIQPAKLEDSAVYLCASSQRDGSTDTQYFGPGTRLTVL.

This clonotype was detected only a few times. The chain links TRBV20-1 to TRBJ1-4, with D possibly TRBD1 on 6 matching bases. CDR3 length equals 12 residues. V was pared by 7 bases and J by 5 bases, with 11 bases between. The V gene's germline CDR1 is DFQATT and CDR2 SNEGSKA (reference sequence). CDR3 coding DNA: TGCAGTGTCCCGGACAGAAATGAAAAACTGTTTTTT. As protein: CSVPDRNEKLFF.

This clonotype came up a few times. The chain links TRBV7-9 to TRBJ2-2; tentative D call: TRBD2 (6 bases). V lost 2 bases and J lost 6, with 13 bases in between. The CDR3 consists of 15 residues. Germline CDR1 is SEHNR and CDR2 is FQNEAQ (reference sequence). The CDR3 DNA is TGTGCCAGCAGCTTAATACTAGCCGACGCCGGGGAGCTGTTTTTT. Protein: CASSLILADAGELFF.

This clonotype occurred a few times. V usage is TRBV10-2 and J usage is TRBJ1-1; D gene unclear. Per the germline V gene, CDR1 is WSHSY and CDR2 is SAAADI. This CDR3 spans 11 amino acids. With 0 bases removed from V and 10 bases from J, the gap between germline ends came to 6 bases. The CDR3 DNA reads as TGCGCCAGCAGTGAGTCGAGTCTAGCTTTCTTT. Protein sequence: CASSESSLAFF.

This clonotype turned up a few times. V and J are TRBV4-2 and TRBJ1-1, with 9 bases that match TRBD1. Germline V gives CDR1 LGHNA, CDR2 YNFKEQ. CDR3 length equals 15 residues. The junction had 6 bases not matched to a gene; V was cut back by 2 bases and J by 5 bases. CDR3 coding DNA: TGTGCCAGCAGCCAATCTATGGGACAGGGTACTGAAGCTTTCTTT. It is translated as CASSQSMGQGTEAFF.

This clonotype has a handful of counts. The gene calls are TRBV21-1 and TRBJ2-7; the table's D call, TRBD1, was not checked against the DNA. TRBV21-1 corresponds to a pseudogene. The CDR3 runs to 15 residues. CDR3 in DNA: TGTGCCAGCAGCGACAGAACTGGACCTTTCTACGAGCAGTACTTC. This translates into CASSDRTGPFYEQYF.

This clonotype was found many times. The rearrangement links TRBV18 to TRBJ1-1; TRBD1 matches 9 bases. Trimming took 4 bases from V and 8 from J; bases not matched to a gene: 5. The CDR3 loop spans 13 amino acids. Germline V lookup: CDR1 KGHSH, CDR2 LQKENI. The CDR3 sequence: CASSQKDRGEAFF. The CDR3 coding sequence is TGTGCCAGCTCACAGAAGGACAGGGGCGAAGCTTTCTTT.

This clonotype turned up a few times. The chain uses TRBV5-1 and TRBJ2-7, with 9 bases identical to TRBD1. V dropped 2 bases and J dropped 4; count of bases not matched to a gene: 4. The germline CDR1 and CDR2 sequences are SGHRS and YFSETQ. This CDR3 spans 14 amino acids. The CDR3 DNA follows: TGCGCCAGCAGCTTTCCGGGACAGGGTTACGAGCAGTACTTC. This gives the protein CASSFPGQGYEQYF.

This clonotype was observed a few times. The CDR3 nucleotides are TGTGCCTGGAGTGTCGCGGGAGGGGGCCGGAATGAGCAGTTCTTC. Its translation is CAWSVAGGGRNEQFF. The genes are TRBV30 and TRBJ2-1; 9 bases agree with TRBD2. J was trimmed by 7 bases and V by 0 bases; bases with no gene match: 7. The CDR3 is 15 residues long. Germline values: CDR1 GTSNPN, CDR2 SVGIG (reference sequence).

This chain joins TRBV20-1 and TRBJ2-5, with D maybe TRBD2 (6 bases). V dropped 5 bases and J dropped 5 bases, with 12 bases sitting between them. CDR1 is DFQATT and CDR2 is SNEGSKA in the germline V gene (reference sequence). CDR3 size: 12 residues. The CDR3 protein is CSAPPGGETQYF. Written as DNA, the CDR3 is TGCAGTGCTCCCCCTGGAGGGGAGACCCAGTACTTC.

This chain joins TRBV12-3 or TRBV12-4 and TRBJ2-3; D is ambiguous. The CDR3 extends over 13 amino acids. V was cut by 7 bases and J by 1 base, with 9 bases left in between. The CDR3 region has the DNA TGTGCCAGCAAGGCGACACGCACAGATACGCAGTATTTT. Amino acid sequence: CASKATRTDTQYF.

This chain joins TRBV3-1 and TRBJ1-2; D gene uncertain. Germline V lookup: CDR1 LGHDT, CDR2 YNNKEL (reference sequence). The germline V and J ends were trimmed by 0 bases and 5 bases, with 7 bases remaining between them. The CDR3 has 13 residues. The CDR3 loop is CASSQDAGYGYTF. CDR3 nucleotides: TGTGCCAGCAGCCAAGATGCCGGGTATGGCTACACCTTC. The whole variable domain, filled in from reference TRBV3-1 and TRBJ1-2, reads DTAVSQTPKYLVTQMGNDKSIKCEQNLGHDTMYWYKQDSKKFLKIMFSYNNKELIINETVPNRFSPKSPDKAHLNLHINSLELGDSAVYFCASSQDAGYGYTFGSGTRLTVV.